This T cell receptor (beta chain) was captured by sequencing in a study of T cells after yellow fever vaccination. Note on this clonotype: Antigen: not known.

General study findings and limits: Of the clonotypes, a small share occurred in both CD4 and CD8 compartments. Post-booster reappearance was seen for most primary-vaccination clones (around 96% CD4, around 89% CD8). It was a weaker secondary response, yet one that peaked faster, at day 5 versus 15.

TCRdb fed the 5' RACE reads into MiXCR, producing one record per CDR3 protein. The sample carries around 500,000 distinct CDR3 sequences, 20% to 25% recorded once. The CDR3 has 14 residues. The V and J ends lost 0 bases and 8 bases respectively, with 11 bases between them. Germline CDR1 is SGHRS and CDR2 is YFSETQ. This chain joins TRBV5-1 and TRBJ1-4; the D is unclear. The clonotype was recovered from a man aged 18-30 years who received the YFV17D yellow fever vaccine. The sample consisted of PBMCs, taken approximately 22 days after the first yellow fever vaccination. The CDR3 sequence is CASSLGSGSEKLFF. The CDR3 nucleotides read TGCGCCAGCAGCTTGGGGTCGGGGTCCGAAAAACTGTTTTTT.